Presented here are 27 T cell receptor beta chains from one specimen sequenced in a study of blood T cell repertoires in COVID-19. Repertoires were generated with immunoSEQ multiplex PCR, while TCRdb's copy carries only in-frame clones and drops some. The data show a few hundred thousand clones, around 85% seen once. The sample was peripheral blood. The receptors here all came from a man aged 55-75 years with acute or convalescent COVID-19.

The chain carries TRBV9 and TRBJ1-2; D unresolved. The CDR3 is 15 amino acids. Germline CDR1 and CDR2: SGDLS and YYNGEE. V lost 3 bases, J lost 1 base, and 13 bases lay in between. For the CDR3, the DNA is TGTGCCAGCAGCGACCTAGCGGTTGATAACTATGGCTACACCTTC. This codes for CASSDLAVDNYGYTF.

The chain carries TRBV14 and TRBJ2-7; weak D call: TRBD2 (5 bases). From germline, CDR1 is SGHDN and CDR2 FVKESK. The CDR3 is 11 amino acids. Trimming took 4 bases from V and 12 from J, leaving 13 bases between them. The CDR3 DNA is TGTGCCAGCAGCCGGGATGTGGGAGTGTACTTC. It yields the protein CASSRDVGVYF. The whole variable domain, filled in from reference TRBV14 and TRBJ2-7, reads EAGVTQFPSHSVIEKGQTVTLRCDPISGHDNLYWYRRVMGKEIKFLLHFVKESKQDESGMPNNRFLAERTGGTYSTLKVQPAELEDSGVYFCASSRDVGVYFGPGTRLTVT.

Here the CDR3 reads CASRPDRMNTEAFF. CDR3 DNA: TGTGCCAGCAGACCCGACAGGATGAACACTGAAGCTTTCTTT. The rearrangement links TRBV5-4 to TRBJ1-1; TRBD1 is a possible D gene (6 bases). The germline V gene has CDR1 SGHNT and CDR2 YYREEE (reference sequence). The CDR3 length is 14 residues. V lost 5 bases and J lost 0, with 11 bases in between.

V gene TRBV7-6 combines with J gene TRBJ2-1, with D perhaps matching TRBD2 (6 bases). CDR1 is SGHVS, CDR2 FNYEAQ, per germline. There are 16 residues in the CDR3. Between the trimmed V and J ends, which lost 5 bases and 6 bases, there was a span of 20 bases. Here the CDR3 DNA reads TGTGCCAGCAGCCGGACTCCCTTAACCGGGAGCAATGAGCAGTTCTTC. This sequence encodes CASSRTPLTGSNEQFF.

J is TRBJ2-7 and V is TRBV4-3; 7 bases match TRBD2. Losses at the gene ends were 0 bases for V and 7 bases for J; bases not matched to a gene: 6. The CDR3 length is 14 residues. The germline gives CDR1 LGHNA, CDR2 YSLEER. For the CDR3, the DNA is TGCGCCAGCAGCCAAGATAGGGCCGGGAGGGAGCAGTACTTC. It codes for CASSQDRAGREQYF.

The CDR3 coding sequence is TGTGCCAGCAGCGTTTCGGCTAGCGGTAGCTCCTACGAGCAGTACTTC. It translates to CASSVSASGSSYEQYF. J is TRBJ2-7 and V is TRBV9; 7 nucleotides align to TRBD2. Germline values: CDR1 SGDLS, CDR2 YYNGEE. There are 16 residues in the CDR3. Trimming took 2 bases from V and 0 from J; bases not matched to a gene: 8.

The V and J genes are TRBV29-1 and TRBJ2-3, with D perhaps matching TRBD2 (6 bases). CDR3 length: 14 amino acids. Germline-derived CDR1 and CDR2 are SQVTM and ANQGSEA. Trimming took 4 bases from V and 1 from J, leaving 12 bases between them. CDR3 sequence (DNA): TGCAGCGTTGCTGGCGGAGGGGGCACAGATACGCAGTATTTT. Its translation: CSVAGGGGTDTQYF.

The rearrangement links TRBV20-1 to TRBJ1-2; 9 bases agree with TRBD1. The CDR3 is 14 amino acids. Germline V gene lookup returns CDR1 DFQATT and CDR2 SNEGSKA (reference sequence). Trimming at V came to 3 bases and at J to 7 bases, leaving 9 bases not matched to a gene. Here the CDR3 reads CSASLEDRGRGYTF. The CDR3 DNA reads as TGCAGTGCTAGTCTAGAGGACAGGGGACGTGGCTACACCTTC.

This clone was seen more than once but under ten times. The CDR3 protein is CASSALGGADQPQHF. CDR3 sequence (DNA): TGTGCCAGCAGCGCCCTGGGGGGGGCTGATCAGCCCCAGCATTTT. The chain couples TRBV9 to TRBJ1-5; D perhaps matches TRBD1 (6 bases). The CDR3 covers 15 residues. Germline CDR1 SGDLS, CDR2 YYNGEE. V was trimmed by 3 bases and J by 5 bases, leaving 15 bases between them.

This chain's CDR3 is CASSSLTKNIQYF. In DNA form, the CDR3 reads TGTGCCAGCAGCTCCCTTACAAAAAACATTCAGTACTTC. V usage is TRBV7-9 and J usage is TRBJ2-4; the D is unclear. Per the germline V gene, CDR1 is SEHNR and CDR2 is FQNEAQ (reference sequence). CDR3 length: 13 residues. Trimming took off 4 bases at V and 4 bases at J, with 8 bases between the two ends.

V and J are TRBV4-1 and TRBJ2-1; D perhaps matches TRBD1 (5 bases). Germline V gene sequence: CDR1 MGHRA, CDR2 YSYEKL. This CDR3 contains 15 residues. V dropped 1 base and J dropped 5 bases, with 12 bases sitting between them. The CDR3 DNA reads TGCGCCAGCAGCCAAGCCCCAACAGGAGACAATGAGCAGTTCTTC. It is translated as CASSQAPTGDNEQFF.

A word on this clone: This specimen includes other DNA sequences encoding the same CDR3. The chain recombines TRBV4-3 with TRBJ2-3; possible D gene TRBD1, 5 bases. Germline assignment: CDR1 LGHNA and CDR2 YSLEER. This CDR3 has 14 residues. V gave up 0 bases and J gave up 3 bases, with 7 bases separating them. CDR3 DNA: TGCGCCAGCAGCCAAGAGACAGATACAGATACGCAGTATTTT. Translated: CASSQETDTDTQYF.

The chain is built from TRBV12-3 or TRBV12-4 and TRBJ2-7; D remains unclear. V was clipped by 6 bases and J by 2 bases, with 8 bases between them. The CDR3 extends over 12 amino acids. Here the CDR3 DNA reads TGTGCCAGCAGCCAACTCGCCTACGAGCAGTACTTC. Amino acids: CASSQLAYEQYF.

This chain uses TRBV6-7 with TRBJ2-5, with 7 bases aligning to TRBD2. TRBV6-7 is marked as an open reading frame, function uncertain. This CDR3 has 16 amino acids. Trimming at V came to 5 bases and at J to 9 bases, leaving 18 bases not matched to a gene. Here the CDR3 reads CASSHPQAGERRSQYF. The CDR3 DNA sequence: TGTGCCAGCAGTCACCCCCAGGCGGGAGAACGAAGGTCCCAGTACTTC.

Here the CDR3 DNA reads TGTGCCAGCAGTGAAGTTGTCAGGTTAGGGGGACTGTTTTTT. It specifies CASSEVVRLGGLFF. The chain uses TRBV2 and TRBJ1-4, with TRBD1 as a possible D gene (6 bases). This CDR3 is built from 14 residues. Trimming took off 1 base at V and 13 bases at J, with 16 bases between the two ends. Germline V gene lookup returns CDR1 SNHLY and CDR2 FYNNEI.

The chain combines TRBV6-6 with TRBJ2-3; D remains unclear. V dropped 5 bases and J dropped 4 bases, with 13 bases sitting between them. This CDR3 has 14 residues. Germline V lookup: CDR1 MNHNY, CDR2 SVGAGI (reference sequence). The CDR3 is CASSTFNGPDTQYF. CDR3 DNA: TGTGCCAGCAGTACATTCAATGGTCCAGATACGCAGTATTTT.

There are a few counts of this clone. V is TRBV27 and J is TRBJ1-1, with TRBD1 matching 7 bases. Per the germline V gene, CDR1 is MNHEY and CDR2 is SMNVEV (reference sequence). This CDR3 is built from 15 residues. With V trimmed by 2 bases and J by 5 bases, 8 bases remained unmatched. In DNA, the CDR3 is TGTGCCAGCAGTTTAATGAGGGACAGCAGGACTGAAGCTTTCTTT. This codes for CASSLMRDSRTEAFF.

The chain is built from TRBV4-3 and TRBJ2-1; 8 nucleotides match TRBD2. Losses at the gene ends were 3 bases for V and 6 bases for J; bases not matched to a gene: 13. CDR1 is LGHNA and CDR2 is YSLEER in the germline V gene. This CDR3 contains 17 residues. The CDR3, as DNA: TGCGCCAGCAGCCAGTATTCGGCGGGAGGATCTCTCAATGAGCAGTTCTTC. Protein: CASSQYSAGGSLNEQFF.

J is TRBJ1-4 and V is TRBV9; perhaps TRBD1 as D (6 bases). The V end lost 4 bases, the J end lost 0 bases, and 10 bases lay between the germline ends. The germline V gene has CDR1 SGDLS and CDR2 YYNGEE. The length of the CDR3 is 15 residues. This CDR3 reads CASSTQGTTNEKLFF. The CDR3 nucleotides are TGTGCCAGCAGCACCCAGGGGACAACTAATGAAAAACTGTTTTTT.

The rearrangement uses TRBV4-1 and TRBJ2-7, with 9 bases aligning to TRBD1. The trim removed 5 bases at V and 5 bases at J, leaving 7 bases unmatched. Germline V gene data show CDR1 as MGHRA and CDR2 as YSYEKL. The CDR3 contains 14 residues. DNA of the CDR3: TGCGCCAGCAGCGACCCGGGACAGGGTAACGAGCAGTACTTC. It specifies CASSDPGQGNEQYF.

This clone was found once. V usage is TRBV28 and J usage is TRBJ2-7; TRBD2 might be the D (6 bases). This CDR3 is built from 13 residues. Trimming pared 6 bases from V and 9 bases from J, leaving 18 bases between. Germline V gene lookup returns CDR1 MDHEN and CDR2 SYDVKM. This CDR3 is CASSKPRLAMQYF. The DNA for the CDR3 is TGTGCCAGCAGCAAGCCTCGGCTAGCGATGCAGTACTTC.

Only one count was recorded for this clone. The J gene is TRBJ2-5, the V gene TRBV10-3; 7 bases align to TRBD2. The CDR3 extends over 13 amino acids. Germline-derived CDR1 and CDR2 are ENHRY and SYGVKD. V shed 6 bases, J shed 5 bases, and the junction held 6 bases outside the gene matches. CDR3 coding DNA: TGTGCCATCAGGTCGGTGGGGGGGGAGACCCAGTACTTC. It translates to CAIRSVGGETQYF.

Of note for this clone: Other nucleotide sequences from this sample produce the same CDR3. CDR3: CASSLPGQGNTEAFF. The CDR3 DNA is TGTGCCAGCAGTCTGCCGGGACAGGGGAACACTGAAGCTTTCTTT. V and J are TRBV28 and TRBJ1-1; 9 positions match TRBD1. This CDR3 region has 15 residues. Per germline, CDR1 MDHEN and CDR2 SYDVKM. Losses at the gene ends were 5 bases for V and 1 base for J; bases not matched to a gene: 5.

The chain couples TRBV11-3 to TRBJ1-3; D remains unclear. CDR3 length equals 15 residues. The ends were cut back, 5 bases at V and 0 bases at J, with 11 bases in the middle. CDR1 and CDR2 from the germline V gene are SGHNT and YENEEA. CDR3 DNA: TGTGCCAGCAGCCCCCGCGTACTCTCTGGAAACACCATATATTTT. Its translation: CASSPRVLSGNTIYF.

The chain has TRBV27 and TRBJ1-1; 10 bases fit TRBD1. Germline V lookup: CDR1 MNHEY, CDR2 SMNVEV (reference sequence). CDR3 length equals 16 residues. V lost 5 bases, J lost 5 bases, and 11 bases stayed unmatched. The CDR3 reads CASSTRDRGLRTEAFF. The CDR3 nucleotides are TGTGCCAGCAGTACTCGGGACAGGGGCTTGAGGACTGAAGCTTTCTTT.

The chain combines TRBV4-3 with TRBJ1-2; weak D call: TRBD1 (5 bases). CDR1 LGHNA and CDR2 YSLEER come from the germline V gene. V dropped 0 bases and J dropped 3 bases, with 11 bases sitting between them. The CDR3 spans 15 residues. CDR3 sequence reads: CASSQDGWGDYGYTF. CDR3 bases: TGCGCCAGCAGCCAAGATGGTTGGGGGGACTATGGCTACACCTTC.

This sequence joins TRBV28 and TRBJ1-6; 8 positions match TRBD1. The CDR3 has 15 residues. V trimming: 5 bases; J trimming: 7 bases; junction bases outside the gene matches: 7. Germline-derived CDR1 and CDR2 are MDHEN and SYDVKM. The CDR3 DNA reads TGTGCCAGCAGTCCTCCGGACAGGGAGAATTCACCCCTCCACTTT. It specifies CASSPPDRENSPLHF.